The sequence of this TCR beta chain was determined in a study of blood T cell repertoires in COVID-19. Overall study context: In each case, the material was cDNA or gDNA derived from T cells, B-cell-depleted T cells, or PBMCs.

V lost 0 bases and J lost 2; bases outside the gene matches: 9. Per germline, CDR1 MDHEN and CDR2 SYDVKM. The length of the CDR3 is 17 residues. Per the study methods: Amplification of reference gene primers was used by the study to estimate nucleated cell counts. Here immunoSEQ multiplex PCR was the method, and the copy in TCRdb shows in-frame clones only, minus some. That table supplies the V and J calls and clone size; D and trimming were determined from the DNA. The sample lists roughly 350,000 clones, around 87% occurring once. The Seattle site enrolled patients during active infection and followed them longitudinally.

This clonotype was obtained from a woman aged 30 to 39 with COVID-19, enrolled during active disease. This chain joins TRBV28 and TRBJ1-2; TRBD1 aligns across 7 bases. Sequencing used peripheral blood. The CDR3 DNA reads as TGTGCCAGCAGTTTATGGAGGGGAAAGGGACAGAACTATGGCTACACCTTC. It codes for CASSLWRGKGQNYGYTF.